This T cell receptor beta chain was identified in a study of blood T cell repertoires in COVID-19. This CDR3 has 13 amino acids. V was pared by 1 base and J by 1 base, with 4 bases between. CDR1 is SEHNR and CDR2 is FQNEAQ in the germline V gene (reference sequence). Libraries were prepared by immunoSEQ multiplex PCR; TCRdb keeps only in-frame clonotypes and omits some of them. The sample has 200,000 to 250,000 clones; roughly 85% are singletons. V gene TRBV7-9 combines with J gene TRBJ1-2; D unresolved. The clonotype was recovered from a woman between 65 and 79 years old with COVID-19, enrolled during active disease. The sample comprised peripheral blood. The CDR3 region has the DNA TGTGCCAGCAGCTTAGACGGTAACTATGGCTACACCTTC. Protein product: CASSLDGNYGYTF.